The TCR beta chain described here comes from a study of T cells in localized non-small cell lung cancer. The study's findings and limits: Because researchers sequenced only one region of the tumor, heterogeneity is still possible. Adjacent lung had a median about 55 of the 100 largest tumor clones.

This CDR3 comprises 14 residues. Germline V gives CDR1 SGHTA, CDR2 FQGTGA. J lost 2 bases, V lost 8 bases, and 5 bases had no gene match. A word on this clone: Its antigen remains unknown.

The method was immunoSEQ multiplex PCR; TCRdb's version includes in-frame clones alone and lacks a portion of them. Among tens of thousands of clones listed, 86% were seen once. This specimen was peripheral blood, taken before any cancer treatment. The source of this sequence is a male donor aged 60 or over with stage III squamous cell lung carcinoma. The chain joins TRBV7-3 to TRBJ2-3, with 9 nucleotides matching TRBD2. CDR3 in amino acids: CASRLAGDTDTQYF. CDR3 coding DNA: TGTGCCAGCCGATTAGCGGGAGACACAGATACGCAGTATTTT.